Here is one T cell receptor (beta chain) with its context. These data are taken from a study of T cell changes during pregnancy in multiple sclerosis. Measured with immunoSEQ multiplex PCR; TCRdb has only the in-frame clones, and not every one. The sample carries some 80,000 clones, 89% recorded once. This receptor was obtained from a female donor in good health, enrolled as a control in a pregnancy study. The sequencing here drew on peripheral blood, taken in the first trimester of pregnancy.

The CDR3 sequence is CASSLGSGASDTQYF. CDR3 coding DNA: TGTGCCAGCAGTTTAGGTAGCGGGGCGTCAGATACGCAGTATTTT. This chain joins TRBV27 and TRBJ2-3; 8 positions match TRBD2. The trim removed 2 bases at V and 4 bases at J, leaving 5 bases unmatched. The CDR3 sequence is 15 residues long. From germline, CDR1 is MNHEY and CDR2 SMNVEV (reference sequence).